The following is a T cell receptor (beta chain) sequence with its context. Its specificity is not known. V lost 6 bases, J lost 7 bases, and 3 bases stayed unmatched. This CDR3 has 11 residues. Per germline, CDR1 MNHNY and CDR2 SVGAGI (reference sequence). Clones were sequenced by immunoSEQ multiplex PCR, and TCRdb holds only the in-frame ones, with some missing. Among 75,000 to 90,000 clones listed, roughly 82% were seen once. This entry comes from a study of T cell responses to AZD1222 COVID-19 vaccine. At the level of the study: Second-dose schedules of about 4 or about 12 weeks were combined. General observations from the study: Two doses of AZD1222 preceded a rise in Spike-specific TCR breadth and depth.

The clonotype comes from an adult in good health. The sequenced sample was peripheral blood, obtained on day 0 of AZD1222 vaccination. V usage is TRBV6-6 and J usage is TRBJ2-7, with TRBD2 identical over 7 bases. The DNA of the CDR3 is TGTGCCAGCAGCGAGCGGGATGAGCAGTACTTC. Amino acids: CASSERDEQYF.